Shown below are 7 T cell receptor beta chains from a single sample sequenced in a study of T cell responses to AZD1222 COVID-19 vaccine. Produced via immunoSEQ multiplex PCR; TCRdb's table is partial and in-frame only. The sample contains under 150,000 clones, roughly 90% of which appear only once. The sequencing here drew on peripheral blood, taken on day 0 of AZD1222 vaccination. The receptors come from an adult in good health.

The V gene is TRBV2, the J gene TRBJ2-7; weak D call: TRBD2 (5 bases). The CDR3 consists of 12 residues. Trimming took off 6 bases at V and 4 bases at J, with 10 bases between the two ends. CDR1 is SNHLY and CDR2 is FYNNEI in the germline V gene. The CDR3 nucleotides read TGTGCCAGCAGGGAGCGGACTTACGAGCAGTACTTC. It yields the protein CASRERTYEQYF. The whole variable domain, filled in from reference TRBV2 and TRBJ2-7, reads EPEVTQTPSHQVTQMGQEVILRCVPISNHLYFYWYRQILGQKVEFLVSFYNNEISEKSEIFDDQFSVERPDGSNFTLKIRSTKLEDSAMYFCASRERTYEQYFGPGTRLTVT.

This sequence joins TRBV29-1 and TRBJ2-1; TRBD2 agrees at 9 bases. After removal of 3 bases from V and 6 bases from J, the junction contained 12 bases not matched to a gene. The CDR3 loop spans 16 amino acids. CDR1 is SQVTM, CDR2 ANQGSEA, per germline. CDR3 bases: TGCAGCGTTGACCCCTTCCAAGCGGGGGGAGGCAATGAGCAGTTCTTC. This sequence encodes CSVDPFQAGGGNEQFF.

Regarding this clone: In the same sample, other DNA sequences code for this CDR3. The genes are TRBV12-3 or TRBV12-4 and TRBJ1-2; D uncertain. V lost 3 bases, J lost 6 bases, and 8 bases lay in between. This CDR3 spans 12 amino acids. CDR3: CASSFSGNGYTF. The CDR3, as DNA: TGTGCCAGCAGTTTTTCGGGAAATGGCTACACCTTC.

The gene calls are TRBV4-1 and TRBJ1-1; TRBD1 matches 8 bases. V lost 5 bases, J lost 5 bases, and 10 bases stayed unmatched. This CDR3 has 15 residues. Per germline, CDR1 MGHRA and CDR2 YSYEKL. The CDR3 spells CASSSPGQGKTEAFF. The CDR3 region has the DNA TGCGCCAGCAGCTCTCCCGGACAGGGTAAGACTGAAGCTTTCTTT.

This rearrangement joins TRBV7-2 to TRBJ1-2; TRBD1 agrees at 8 bases. CDR3 length: 16 amino acids. Germline V gene sequence: CDR1 SGHTA, CDR2 FQGNSA. The junction had 8 bases not matched to a gene; V was cut back by 4 bases and J by 1 base. CDR3 region: CASSSSRDRNNYGYTF. The CDR3 bases are TGTGCCAGCAGCTCGAGCCGGGACAGGAATAACTATGGCTACACCTTC. Full variable domain (rest looked up from reference TRBV7-2 and TRBJ1-2): GAGVSQSPSNKVTEKGKDVELRCDPISGHTALYWYRQSLGQGLEFLIYFQGNSAPDKSGLPSDRFSAERTGGSVSTLTIQRTQQEDSAVYLCASSSSRDRNNYGYTFGSGTRLTVV.

V and J are TRBV7-8 and TRBJ1-5; no clear D gene. Germline lookup yields CDR1 SGHVS and CDR2 FQNEAQ. V dropped 5 bases and J dropped 7 bases, with 9 bases sitting between them. The CDR3 has 12 amino acids. The CDR3 DNA reads TGTGCCAGCAGCAGCATCCGCCAGCCCCAGCATTTT. The encoded protein is CASSSIRQPQHF.

The gene calls are TRBV6-5 and TRBJ1-2; 9 nucleotides match TRBD1. The germline gives CDR1 MNHEY, CDR2 SVGAGI. Trimming cost V 4 bases and J 1 base; bases outside gene matches: 4. The CDR3 consists of 15 residues. The CDR3 sequence is CASSWGTGRNYGYTF. DNA for the CDR3: TGTGCCAGCAGTTGGGGGACAGGGCGTAACTATGGCTACACCTTC.